This paragraph covers one T cell receptor (beta chain) sequence. Trimming cost V 2 bases and J 6 bases, with 7 bases left between them. Germline lookup yields CDR1 SGHTA and CDR2 FQGNSA. The CDR3 is 12 amino acids. The Susac syndrome patients fit the recently defined diagnostic criteria for definite or probable disease. This sample stems from a study of CD8 T cells in Susac syndrome. cDNA came from roughly 0.53 to 1 ug RNA primed by random hexamers. Coverage of TCR beta CDR3 amplification by immunoSEQ multiplex PCR extended to 54 Vbeta and 13 Jbeta. TCRdb called the immunoSEQ multiplex PCR reads again in MiXCR, with one record for every CDR3 protein. The sample includes approximately 74,000 distinct CDR3 sequences, 93% seen only once; the top ten take about 0.53%.

The TCR was taken from a human donor with Susac syndrome. Sample: CD4+ T cells from PBMCs. This chain uses TRBV7-2 with TRBJ1-2; no clear D. CDR3 nucleotides: TGTGCCAGCAGCTTAATAGGGAATGGCTACACCTTC. Translation: CASSLIGNGYTF.